This TCR beta chain stems from a study of cytotoxic CD8 clonotypes in ibrutinib-treated CLL. Study-wide background: The cohort had around 10 relapsed/refractory and roughly 15 treatment-naive patients, some 18 IGHV unmutated. Study findings and constraints: Among the clonotypes, public ones were uncommon and contracted or held stable on treatment. Clonality grew at ibrutinib response; at progression, it decreased back toward baseline.

With regard to this clone: What it recognizes is unknown.

The sequencing depth, 1 in 200,000 to 1 in 1 million T cells, was the target. Here immunoSEQ multiplex PCR was the method, and the copy in TCRdb shows in-frame clones only, minus some. The data hold 15,000 to 20,000 clones, with 68% observed a single time. The germline V gene has CDR1 SEHNR and CDR2 FQNEAQ (reference sequence). Trimming cost V 4 bases and J 0 bases, with 9 bases left between them. The CDR3 totals 15 residues. This receptor was taken from a human donor with chronic lymphocytic leukemia. This chain uses TRBV7-9 with TRBJ1-4; no firm D call. This specimen was PBMCs, taken before ibrutinib treatment. The CDR3 bases are TGTGCCAGCAGCTCTCCGGTTACAACTAATGAAAAACTGTTTTTT. Translated: CASSSPVTTNEKLFF.